This record covers a single T cell receptor beta chain. Its antigen is not identified. This sample was included in a study of beta chain features in type 1 diabetes. Points from the study as a whole: There was a moderate but significant shortening of TCRB CDR3s in all four CD4+ subsets of Type 1 diabetes patients. The naive, central memory and Treg TCRB repertoires looked more alike in patients than they did in healthy donors.

Via the markers CD45RO/CCR7/CD25/CD127/CD95/CD27, stem cell-like memory, regulatory, central memory and naive CD4+ cells were sorted. TCRB transcripts that were expressed got sequenced, as all of the isolated RNA had been reverse transcribed. Average reads for naive, central memory and regulatory T cell samples were roughly 3.5 million. Repertoires were generated with immunoSEQ multiplex PCR, while TCRdb's copy carries only in-frame clones and drops some. The repertoire has 600,000 to 700,000 clones, 9.5% to 15% of them found once; the top ten carry more than 0.095%. Per germline, CDR1 LNHDA and CDR2 SQIVND (reference sequence). V lost 7 bases, J lost 3 bases, and 15 bases lay in between. The CDR3 extends over 14 amino acids.

The chain is built from TRBV19 and TRBJ1-2; D gene unclear. This receptor was obtained from a man younger than 45 with type 1 diabetes. The sequenced sample consisted of naive CD4+ T cells from blood. CDR3 nucleotide sequence: TGTGCCAGTACGGCGGCAGGTAACTACTATGGCTACACCTTC. Residues: CASTAAGNYYGYTF. Full variable domain (remainder filled in from reference TRBV19 and TRBJ1-2): DGGITQSPKYLFRKEGQNVTLSCEQNLNHDAMYWYRQDPGQGLRLIYYSQIVNDFQKGDIAEGYSVSREKKESFPLTVTSAQKNPTAFYLCASTAAGNYYGYTFGSGTRLTVV.